This T cell receptor (beta chain) was sequenced for a study of cytomegalovirus exposure and HLA in healthy donors. General study results and limits: The study recorded about 160 TCR beta chains that were cytomegalovirus-associated. The authors considered a cluster of highly shared sequence variants likely to be a sequencing artifact. Analysis was performed later, and it showed HLA-associated TCR beta chains to be more clonally expanded than equally common others. Available immune exposure information covered CMV serostatus only.

As regards this clone: Its antigen is currently unknown.

Researchers ran the PCR with 60 Vbeta and 13 Jbeta primers. Using immunoSEQ multiplex PCR, the repertoire was profiled, and TCRdb retains in-frame clones only, with some absent. The sample lists around 200,000 clones, roughly 73% occurring once. This clonotype originated in a female donor in good health and CMV-seronegative. Sequencing was performed on PBMCs.

CDR3 DNA sequence: TGTGCCAGCAGCTTGCAGGGTATCAACTATGGCTACACCTTC. The encoded protein is CASSLQGINYGYTF. The rearrangement links TRBV5-5 to TRBJ1-2, with a weak D call TRBD1 (5 bases). Trimming took 1 base from V and 2 from J, leaving 9 bases between them. CDR1 SGHKS and CDR2 YYEKEE come from the germline V gene (reference sequence). The CDR3 has 14 residues.